The T cell receptor (beta chain) under discussion was sequenced for a study of blood T cell repertoires in COVID-19. Background on the study: The cDNA or gDNA used as material had been derived from T cells, B-cell-depleted T cells, or PBMCs.

Germline V gene sequence: CDR1 MGHRA, CDR2 YSYEKL. CDR3 length: 13 residues. V dropped 5 bases and J dropped 6 bases, with 12 bases sitting between them. This table comes from immunoSEQ multiplex PCR, and its TCRdb copy is limited to in-frame clones, with some not included. The sample contains approximately 240,000 clones, around 84% of which appear only once. The TCR sequence derives from a woman aged 60 to 75 who had recovered from COVID-19. The V call is TRBV4-1, the J call TRBJ2-3; the D gene is possibly TRBD2 (5 bases). Sequencing was carried out using peripheral blood. The CDR3 protein is CASSWEMGDTQYF. CDR3 DNA: TGCGCCAGCAGCTGGGAGATGGGCGATACGCAGTATTTT.